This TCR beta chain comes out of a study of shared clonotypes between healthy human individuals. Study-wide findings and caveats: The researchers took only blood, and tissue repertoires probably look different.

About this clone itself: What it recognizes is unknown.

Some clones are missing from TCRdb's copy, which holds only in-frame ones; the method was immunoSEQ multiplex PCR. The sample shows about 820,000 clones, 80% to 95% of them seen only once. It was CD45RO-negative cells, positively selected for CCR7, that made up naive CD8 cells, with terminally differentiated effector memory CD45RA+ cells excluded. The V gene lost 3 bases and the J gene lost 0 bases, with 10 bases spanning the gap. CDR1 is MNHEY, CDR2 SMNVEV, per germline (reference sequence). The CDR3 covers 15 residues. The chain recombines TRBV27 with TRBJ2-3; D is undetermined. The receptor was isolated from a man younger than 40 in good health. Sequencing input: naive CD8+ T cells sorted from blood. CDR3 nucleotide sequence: TGTGCCAGCAGTTTTGGCGGTCCTAGCACAGATACGCAGTATTTT. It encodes CASSFGGPSTDTQYF.